The 28 T cell receptor beta chains in this list originate from one sample, sequenced in a study of blood T cell repertoires in COVID-19. The method was immunoSEQ multiplex PCR; TCRdb's version includes in-frame clones alone and lacks a portion of them. The data show fewer than 250,000 clones, almost 90% seen once. Sequenced sample: PBMCs or T cells enriched from blood (not recorded which). The origin of the receptors is a woman aged 45-65 years with acute COVID-19.

The V and J genes are TRBV28 and TRBJ1-5, with D tentatively TRBD1 (6 bases). CDR3 length: 14 amino acids. Germline loops: CDR1 MDHEN, CDR2 SYDVKM. With 0 bases removed from V and 4 bases from J, the gap between germline ends came to 7 bases. The CDR3 here is CASSLWGQNQPQHF. CDR3 coding DNA: TGTGCCAGCAGTTTATGGGGACAAAATCAGCCCCAGCATTTT.

This clone was seen a handful of times. This chain joins TRBV14 and TRBJ1-3, with D possibly TRBD1 on 6 matching bases. CDR1 and CDR2 from the germline V gene are SGHDN and FVKESK. Trimming cost V 4 bases and J 4 bases, with 14 bases left between them. CDR3 length: 15 residues. The CDR3 here is CASSPLGGPGNTIYF. The CDR3 nucleotides read TGTGCCAGCAGCCCCCTGGGGGGGCCGGGAAACACCATATATTTT.

The chain is built from TRBV10-3 and TRBJ1-6; D uncertain. Per the germline V gene, CDR1 is ENHRY and CDR2 is SYGVKD. Trimming removed 0 bases from V and 10 bases from J, with 13 bases in between. The CDR3 has 15 residues. The CDR3 bases are TGTGCCATCAGTGAGTCAATTCTTAAACTATCACCCCTCCACTTT. Its protein is CAISESILKLSPLHF.

V is TRBV21-1 and J is TRBJ1-5; the D call TRBD1 from the table was never checked on the DNA. TRBV21-1 is described as a pseudogene. The CDR3 is 17 residues long. For the CDR3, the DNA is TGTGCCAGCACTAGGGGTTCGGGACAGGGGGTCAATCAGCCCCAGCATTTT. Its translation is CASTRGSGQGVNQPQHF.

The chain has TRBV12-3 or TRBV12-4 and TRBJ1-4; TRBD1 might be the D (6 bases). This CDR3 has 12 amino acids. The V and J ends lost 6 bases and 8 bases respectively, with 10 bases between them. CDR3 sequence (DNA): TGTGCCAGCAGGGGGACAACAGAAAAACTGTTTTTT. The encoded protein is CASRGTTEKLFF.

This chain uses TRBV6-1 with TRBJ2-7; 15 bases match TRBD2. In germline, CDR1 is MNHNS, CDR2 SASEGT. The CDR3 sequence is 16 residues long. The V gene end was trimmed by 2 bases and the J gene end by 3 bases; junction bases not matched to a gene: 2. CDR3 in amino acids: CASSEWTSGRVYEQYF. Written as DNA, the CDR3 is TGTGCCAGCAGTGAATGGACTAGCGGGAGGGTCTACGAGCAGTACTTC.

The J gene is TRBJ1-2, the V gene TRBV28, with 10 bases fitting TRBD1. The V and J ends lost 6 bases and 7 bases, in that order; junction bases with no gene match: 11. CDR3 size: 15 residues. Looked up from germline, CDR1 is MDHEN and CDR2 is SYDVKM. The CDR3 DNA reads TGTGCCAGCAGGGAAGACAGGGGGCTCGTGCTTGGCTACACCTTC. Protein product: CASREDRGLVLGYTF.

The CDR3 DNA reads as TGTGCCAGTAGTATCAGGCCTAGCGGGATAAGTGAGCAGTTCTTC. As protein: CASSIRPSGISEQFF. The V call is TRBV19, the J call TRBJ2-1, with TRBD2 matching over 9 bases. V dropped 3 bases and J dropped 9; count of bases not matched to a gene: 9. This CDR3 is built from 15 residues. Germline CDR1 reads LNHDA; CDR2 reads SQIVND (reference sequence).

This clone was detected only once. The gene calls are TRBV19 and TRBJ1-5, with 12 nucleotides matching TRBD1. The CDR3 is 16 residues long. In germline, CDR1 is LNHDA, CDR2 SQIVND (reference sequence). J was trimmed by 5 bases and V by 7 bases; bases with no gene match: 9. CDR3 protein: CASTPGGTGGYQPQHF. DNA for the CDR3: TGTGCCAGTACCCCTGGCGGGACAGGGGGCTATCAGCCCCAGCATTTT. Full variable domain (remainder filled in from reference TRBV19 and TRBJ1-5): DGGITQSPKYLFRKEGQNVTLSCEQNLNHDAMYWYRQDPGQGLRLIYYSQIVNDFQKGDIAEGYSVSREKKESFPLTVTSAQKNPTAFYLCASTPGGTGGYQPQHFGDGTRLSIL.

The chain couples TRBV20-1 to TRBJ1-5; possibly TRBD1 for D (5 bases). The CDR3 spans 14 residues. V lost 3 bases and J 9 bases, leaving 18 bases between the germline ends. Per germline, CDR1 DFQATT and CDR2 SNEGSKA (reference sequence). CDR3 sequence: CSASPKERRGPQHF. DNA for the CDR3: TGCAGTGCTAGTCCGAAGGAGAGAAGGGGGCCCCAGCATTTT.

The gene calls are TRBV4-1 and TRBJ1-5; a weak D match, TRBD1 (5 bases). V lost 4 bases and J 1 base, leaving 14 bases between the germline ends. This CDR3 comprises 16 residues. The germline V gene encodes CDR1 MGHRA and CDR2 YSYEKL. CDR3 region: CASSRLPGVSNQPQHF. The CDR3 DNA sequence: TGCGCCAGCAGCCGCCTACCGGGGGTCAGCAATCAGCCCCAGCATTTT.

The rearrangement joins TRBV9 to TRBJ2-7; D may be TRBD1 (6 bases). With 6 bases removed from V and 2 bases from J, the gap between germline ends came to 18 bases. This CDR3 has 15 amino acids. The V gene's germline CDR1 is SGDLS and CDR2 YYNGEE. The CDR3 DNA sequence: TGTGCCAGCACCACCAGCAACGGGGACACCTACGAGCAGTACTTC. Amino acids: CASTTSNGDTYEQYF.

V is TRBV9 and J is TRBJ2-5; TRBD2 aligns across 7 bases. The CDR3 is 16 amino acids. V shed 0 bases, J shed 5 bases, and the junction held 10 bases outside the gene matches. Germline lookup yields CDR1 SGDLS and CDR2 YYNGEE. For the CDR3, the DNA is TGTGCCAGCAGCGTAGTCTATGCGGGAGAAATGGAGACCCAGTACTTC. This gives the protein CASSVVYAGEMETQYF. The full variable domain, in which reference TRBV9 and TRBJ2-5 provide the parts outside the CDR3, is DSGVTQTPKHLITATGQRVTLRCSPRSGDLSVYWYQQSLDQGLQFLIQYYNGEERAKGNILERFSAQQFPDLHSELNLSSLELGDSALYFCASSVVYAGEMETQYFGPGTRLLVL.

This clone was seen a few times. V usage is TRBV18 and J usage is TRBJ1-3; D may be TRBD1 (6 bases). This CDR3 spans 14 amino acids. Between the trimmed V and J ends, which lost 3 bases and 4 bases, there was a span of 10 bases. Germline V gene data show CDR1 as KGHSH and CDR2 as LQKENI. The CDR3 loop reads CASSPGQRGNTIYF. The CDR3 bases are TGTGCCAGCTCACCTGGACAGAGGGGAAACACCATATATTTT.

This chain joins TRBV19 and TRBJ1-5; possible D gene TRBD1, 5 bases. Trimming removed 7 bases from V and 4 bases from J, with 14 bases in between. Germline CDR1 reads LNHDA; CDR2 reads SQIVND (reference sequence). CDR3 length: 14 residues. The CDR3 nucleotides read TGTGCCAGTACGGACAATACAGGAAATCAGCCCCAGCATTTT. Translating gives CASTDNTGNQPQHF. Looking up the rest from reference TRBV19 and TRBJ1-5 gives the full variable domain: DGGITQSPKYLFRKEGQNVTLSCEQNLNHDAMYWYRQDPGQGLRLIYYSQIVNDFQKGDIAEGYSVSREKKESFPLTVTSAQKNPTAFYLCASTDNTGNQPQHFGDGTRLSIL.

The chain recombines TRBV7-2 with TRBJ2-5, with D uncertain. The CDR3 has 14 amino acids. Germline values: CDR1 SGHTA, CDR2 FQGNSA. V was trimmed by 2 bases and J by 4 bases, leaving 11 bases between them. This CDR3 is CASSLSSVRETQYF. DNA of the CDR3: TGTGCCAGCAGCTTATCCAGCGTACGAGAGACCCAGTACTTC.

In its sample, this clone was seen a few times. This chain joins TRBV7-9 and TRBJ2-7; D is undetermined. Germline V gives CDR1 SEHNR, CDR2 FQNEAQ (reference sequence). This CDR3 has 15 amino acids. The germline V and J ends were trimmed by 0 bases and 2 bases, with 11 bases remaining between them. CDR3: CASSLAIGRTYEQYF. In nucleotides, the CDR3 is TGTGCCAGCAGCTTAGCGATCGGCAGGACCTACGAGCAGTACTTC.

V is TRBV4-1 and J is TRBJ2-2, with D unclear. Between the trimmed V and J ends, which lost 3 bases and 9 bases, there was a span of 20 bases. The CDR3 sequence is 16 residues long. CDR1 and CDR2 (germline): MGHRA, YSYEKL. The CDR3 protein is CASSHPLESTPRELFF. The CDR3 DNA follows: TGCGCCAGCAGCCACCCCCTTGAGTCCACCCCCCGGGAGCTGTTTTTT.

This clone was detected only a few times. The gene calls are TRBV2 and TRBJ1-2; 8 nucleotides line up with TRBD1. The junction had 7 bases not matched to a gene; V was cut back by 4 bases and J by 6 bases. The CDR3 has 14 residues. Per germline, CDR1 SNHLY and CDR2 FYNNEI. Here the CDR3 reads CASSGGQGTHGYTF. The DNA of the CDR3 is TGTGCCAGCAGTGGAGGACAGGGAACCCATGGCTACACCTTC.

This chain uses TRBV28 with TRBJ1-1; D is perhaps TRBD1 (6 bases). CDR3 size: 15 residues. Germline V gene data show CDR1 as MDHEN and CDR2 as SYDVKM. The V end lost 10 bases, the J end lost 4 bases, and 22 bases lay between the germline ends. The CDR3 DNA follows: TGTGCCACCACGTTCACGGGGGGGGCTAGCACTGAAGCTTTCTTT. Protein product: CATTFTGGASTEAFF.

V and J are TRBV6-5 and TRBJ2-1, with D possibly matching TRBD2 (6 bases). The germline gives CDR1 MNHEY, CDR2 SVGAGI. This CDR3 contains 13 residues. The ends were cut back, 4 bases at V and 5 bases at J, with 9 bases in the middle. This CDR3 is CASSSGRNNEQFF. The CDR3, as DNA: TGTGCCAGCAGTTCTGGGAGGAACAATGAGCAGTTCTTC.

The V call is TRBV27, the J call TRBJ1-5, with TRBD1 matching over 9 bases. This CDR3 region has 14 residues. Per the germline V gene, CDR1 is MNHEY and CDR2 is SMNVEV (reference sequence). V shed 8 bases, J shed 7 bases, and the junction held 9 bases outside the gene matches. Here the CDR3 DNA reads TGTGCCAGCGGAGGACAGGGGCTTGGACAGCCCCAGCATTTT. The encoded protein is CASGGQGLGQPQHF.

V usage is TRBV30 and J usage is TRBJ2-1; the D gene is possibly TRBD2 (5 bases). This CDR3 is built from 11 residues. V gave up 5 bases and J gave up 12 bases, with 14 bases separating them. Germline assignment: CDR1 GTSNPN and CDR2 SVGIG (reference sequence). The CDR3 sequence is CAWAEVGRQFF. Here the CDR3 DNA reads TGTGCCTGGGCGGAAGTAGGGAGGCAGTTCTTC.

The chain links TRBV5-1 to TRBJ2-5, with TRBD2 matching 10 bases. This CDR3 spans 16 amino acids. The germline gives CDR1 SGHRS, CDR2 YFSETQ. V was pared by 4 bases and J by 5 bases, with 11 bases of the junction left unmatched. This CDR3 reads CASSLTPGLAKETQYF. The CDR3 bases are TGCGCCAGCAGCCTCACCCCGGGACTAGCGAAGGAGACCCAGTACTTC.

This sequence joins TRBV28 and TRBJ2-7; D ambiguous. The length of the CDR3 is 12 residues. V shed 4 bases and J shed 2 bases, with 6 bases lying between them. Germline CDR1 and CDR2: MDHEN and SYDVKM. For the CDR3, the DNA is TGTGCCAGCAGTTCCAGTCCCTACGAGCAGTACTTC. It yields the protein CASSSSPYEQYF.

This clone has a handful of counts. The rearrangement joins TRBV9 to TRBJ1-2; 9 bases agree with TRBD1. The CDR3 covers 17 residues. The V and J ends lost 4 bases and 1 base, in that order; junction bases with no gene match: 11. The germline V gene encodes CDR1 SGDLS and CDR2 YYNGEE. The CDR3 loop reads CASSPTGQGFGNYGYTF. CDR3 nucleotide sequence: TGTGCCAGCAGCCCCACCGGACAGGGGTTCGGTAACTATGGCTACACCTTC.

The chain employs TRBV19 and TRBJ1-4; 7 bases agree with TRBD1. CDR3 length: 14 residues. The V gene's germline CDR1 is LNHDA and CDR2 SQIVND (reference sequence). J gave up 3 bases and V 3 bases, and 1 base lay outside the gene matches. CDR3 sequence reads: CASSIQGANEKLFF. The CDR3 DNA reads as TGTGCCAGTAGTATCCAGGGGGCTAATGAAAAACTGTTTTTT.

The genes are TRBV27 and TRBJ1-1; D perhaps matches TRBD1 (5 bases). The V and J ends lost 4 bases and 4 bases respectively, with 16 bases between them. This CDR3 comprises 15 residues. CDR1 MNHEY and CDR2 SMNVEV come from the germline V gene (reference sequence). For the CDR3, the DNA is TGTGCCAGCAGTTCCGCGGGGGGAGGGCGCACTGAAGCTTTCTTT. Translation: CASSSAGGGRTEAFF.